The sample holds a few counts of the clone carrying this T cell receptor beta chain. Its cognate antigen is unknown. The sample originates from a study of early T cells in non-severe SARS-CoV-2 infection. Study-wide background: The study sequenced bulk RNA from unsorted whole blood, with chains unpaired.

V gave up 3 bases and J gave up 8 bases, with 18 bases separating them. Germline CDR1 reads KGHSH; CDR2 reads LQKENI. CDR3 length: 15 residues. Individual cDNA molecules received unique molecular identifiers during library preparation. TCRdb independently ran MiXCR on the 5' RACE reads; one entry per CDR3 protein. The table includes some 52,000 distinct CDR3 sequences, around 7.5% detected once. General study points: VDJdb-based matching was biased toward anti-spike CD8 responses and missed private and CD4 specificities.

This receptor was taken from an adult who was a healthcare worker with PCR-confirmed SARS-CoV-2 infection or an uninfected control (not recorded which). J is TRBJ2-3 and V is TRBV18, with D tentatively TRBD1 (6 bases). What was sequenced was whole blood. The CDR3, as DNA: TGTGCCAGCTCACCCCCGACGGTCCCAGGGGTTACGCAGTATTTT. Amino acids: CASSPPTVPGVTQYF.